Listed here is a single T cell receptor beta chain. Its antigen is not identified. The donors were adults (healthy and HIV-negative) with no recent acute infections or vaccinations. The sample belongs to a study of shared clonotypes between healthy human individuals. Clones were sequenced by immunoSEQ multiplex PCR, and TCRdb holds only the in-frame ones, with some missing. The table has nearly 1,000,000 clones, less than 85% seen once. Broader study findings: Shared clonotypes: about 4.6% naive CD4, under 4% naive CD8, about 2.2% memory CD4, 0.4% to 0.45% memory CD8.

The receptor was isolated from a man in his late teens or twenties in good health. Sequenced input: memory CD4+ T cells sorted from blood. Specified subset: CD45RA-negative fraction.

DNA for the CDR3: TGTGCCATCAGTGAGTCGGGACAGGAGGTGTCACCCCTCCACTTT. Amino acid sequence: CAISESGQEVSPLHF. V is TRBV10-3 and J is TRBJ1-6, with 8 bases that match TRBD1. Per germline, CDR1 ENHRY and CDR2 SYGVKD. The V gene end was trimmed by 0 bases and the J gene end by 10 bases; junction bases not matched to a gene: 5. CDR3 length: 15 residues.